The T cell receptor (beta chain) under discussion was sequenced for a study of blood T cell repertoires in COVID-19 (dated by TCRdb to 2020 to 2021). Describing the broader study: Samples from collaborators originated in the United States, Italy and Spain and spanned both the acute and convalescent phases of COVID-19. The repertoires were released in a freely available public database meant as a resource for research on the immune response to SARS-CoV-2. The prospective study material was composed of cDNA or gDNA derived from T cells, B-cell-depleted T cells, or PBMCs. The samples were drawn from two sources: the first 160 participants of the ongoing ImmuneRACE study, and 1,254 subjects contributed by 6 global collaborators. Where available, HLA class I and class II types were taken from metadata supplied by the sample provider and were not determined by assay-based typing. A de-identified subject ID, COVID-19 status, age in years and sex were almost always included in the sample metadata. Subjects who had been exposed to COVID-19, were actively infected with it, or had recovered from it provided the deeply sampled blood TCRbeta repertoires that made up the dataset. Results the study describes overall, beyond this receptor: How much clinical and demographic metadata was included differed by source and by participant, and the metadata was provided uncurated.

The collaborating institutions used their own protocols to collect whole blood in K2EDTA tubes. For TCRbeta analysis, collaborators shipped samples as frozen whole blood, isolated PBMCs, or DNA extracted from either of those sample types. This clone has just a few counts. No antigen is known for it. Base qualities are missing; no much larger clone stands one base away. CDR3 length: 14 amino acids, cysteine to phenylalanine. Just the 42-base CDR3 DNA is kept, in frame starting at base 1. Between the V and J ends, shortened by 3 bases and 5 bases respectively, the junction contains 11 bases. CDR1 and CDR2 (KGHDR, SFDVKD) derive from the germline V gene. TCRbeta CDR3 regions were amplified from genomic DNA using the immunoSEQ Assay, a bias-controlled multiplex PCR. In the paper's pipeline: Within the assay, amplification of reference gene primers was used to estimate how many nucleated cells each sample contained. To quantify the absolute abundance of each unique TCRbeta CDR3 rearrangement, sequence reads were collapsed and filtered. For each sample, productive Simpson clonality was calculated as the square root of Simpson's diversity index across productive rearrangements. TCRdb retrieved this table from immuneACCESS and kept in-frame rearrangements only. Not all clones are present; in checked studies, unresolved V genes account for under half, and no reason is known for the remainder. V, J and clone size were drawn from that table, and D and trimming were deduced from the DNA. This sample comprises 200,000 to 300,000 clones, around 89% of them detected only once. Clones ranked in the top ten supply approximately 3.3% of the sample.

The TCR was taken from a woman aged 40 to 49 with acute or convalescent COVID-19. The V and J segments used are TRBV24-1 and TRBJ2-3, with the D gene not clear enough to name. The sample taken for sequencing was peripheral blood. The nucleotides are TGTGCCACCAGTGATCCCCCTCCGGGAGATACGCAGTATTTT. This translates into CATSDPPPGDTQYF.